The rows below give T cell receptor beta chains drawn from one sample of a study of neurological immune-mediated disorders. TCRdb used MiXCR to reprocess the 5' RACE reads, holding one entry per CDR3 protein. Among almost 85,000 distinct CDR3 sequences listed, approximately 2.8% were seen once. The specimen sequenced was PBMCs. The source of these receptors is a woman aged 25 to 45 with multiple sclerosis. CDR3s include the opening cysteine and the closing phenylalanine or tryptophan. A D gene is named only where the DNA matches it firmly. Not all rows give a size; the values are once, few, many and, for expanded clones, a class.

size: many
V: TRBV4-3
J: TRBJ2-1
D: NA
CDR3: CASSQDRGADNEQFF
DNA: TGCGCCAGCAGCCAAGATAGGGGCGCCGACAATGAGCAGTTCTTC

size: many
V: TRBV20-1
J: TRBJ2-1
D: NA
CDR3: CSARRRGQNNEQFF
DNA: TGCAGTGCTAGACGGCGCGGACAAAACAATGAGCAGTTCTTC

size: many
V: TRBV20-1
J: TRBJ2-7
D: TRBD1
CDR3: CSARDLGQAPYEQYF
DNA: TGCAGTGCTAGAGATTTGGGACAGGCCCCCTACGAGCAGTACTTC

size: many
V: TRBV12-3/TRBV12-4
J: TRBJ2-7
D: NA
CDR3: CASSLGDSASYEQYF
DNA: TGTGCCAGCAGTTTGGGTGACAGTGCCTCCTACGAGCAGTACTTC

size: many
V: TRBV28
J: TRBJ2-1
D: TRBD1
CDR3: CASRTGQPYNEQFF
DNA: TGTGCCAGCAGGACGGGACAGCCTTACAATGAGCAGTTCTTC

size: many
V: TRBV12-3/TRBV12-4
J: TRBJ2-7
D: NA
CDR3: CASSLWVGPSYEQYF
DNA: TGTGCCAGCAGTTTATGGGTAGGGCCATCCTACGAGCAGTACTTC

size: many
V: TRBV20-1
J: TRBJ2-7
D: NA
CDR3: CSARSTSPYEQYF
DNA: TGCAGTGCTCGGTCCACGAGTCCCTACGAGCAGTACTTC

size: many
V: TRBV12-3/TRBV12-4
J: TRBJ2-1
D: TRBD2
CDR3: CASRDGGLAGGQFF
DNA: TGTGCCAGCAGGGACGGAGGACTAGCGGGGGGGCAGTTCTTC

size: many
V: TRBV6-6
J: TRBJ1-4
D: TRBD1
CDR3: CASRSHRGQVAGNEKLFF
DNA: TGTGCCAGCAGAAGCCACAGGGGGCAGGTCGCCGGCAATGAAAAACTGTTTTTT

size: many
V: TRBV5-1
J: TRBJ2-2
D: TRBD2
CDR3: CASSLERGTSGSNTGELFF
DNA: TGCGCCAGCAGCTTGGAGCGTGGGACTAGCGGTTCGAACACCGGGGAGCTGTTTTTT

size: NA
V: TRBV19
J: TRBJ2-3
D: NA
CDR3: CASRGLEKDTDTQYF
DNA: TGTGCCAGTAGAGGATTAGAGAAGGACACAGATACGCAGTATTTT

size: NA
V: TRBV3-1
J: TRBJ2-4
D: NA
CDR3: CASSQGGFDIQYF
DNA: TGTGCCAGCAGCCAAGGGGGCTTTGACATTCAGTACTTC

size: many
V: TRBV10-3
J: TRBJ2-5
D: NA
CDR3: CAIGGRQYQETQYF
DNA: TGTGCCATCGGGGGGCGGCAGTACCAAGAGACCCAGTACTTC

size: many
V: TRBV12-3/TRBV12-4
J: TRBJ2-1
D: TRBD2
CDR3: CASSPSGSSYNEQFF
DNA: TGTGCCAGCAGTCCTAGCGGGAGTTCCTACAATGAGCAGTTCTTC

size: many
V: TRBV7-2
J: TRBJ2-5
D: NA
CDR3: CASSERQNSYATQYF
DNA: TGTGCCAGCAGCGAGAGACAGAATAGTTACGCGACCCAGTACTTC

size: many
V: TRBV20-1
J: TRBJ2-1
D: TRBD2
CDR3: CSASGPSGNNEQFF
DNA: TGCAGTGCTAGTGGGCCTAGCGGGAACAATGAGCAGTTCTTC

size: many
V: TRBV24-1
J: TRBJ2-7
D: NA
CDR3: CATSDVGYEQYF
DNA: TGTGCCACCAGTGATGTAGGGTACGAGCAGTACTTC

size: many
V: TRBV7-2
J: TRBJ1-1
D: NA
CDR3: CASSLVSANTEAFF
DNA: TGTGCCAGCAGCTTAGTATCCGCGAACACTGAAGCTTTCTTT